This T cell receptor beta chain derives from a study of vaccination and CD4 T cells after COVID-19. The sample holds a few counts of this clonotype. Antigen unknown. The germline V gene has CDR1 LGHNA and CDR2 YSLEER. This CDR3 region has 15 residues. J lost 4 bases, V lost 3 bases, and 4 bases had no gene match. Study-wide findings and caveats: It was observed that, in convalescent patients, a median about 90% of reactive clones arose only post-vaccination.

Stated treatment: approximately nine-day PBMC culture with coronavirus spike peptide pools or control peptides (ViraFEST assay). Sequenced with the Oncomine TCR Beta short-read assay was DNA taken from cultured CD4+ T cells. In TCRdb, the PCR reads were re-called with MiXCR into one record per CDR3 protein. In the table there are under 15,000 distinct CDR3 sequences, approximately 60% of which are singletons. Source material: CD4+ T cells from blood, cultured in vitro. The source is a human donor who had recovered from COVID-19. This chain links TRBV4-3 with TRBJ2-3; 10 nucleotides line up with TRBD2. CDR3 nucleotides: TGCGCCAGCAGCCATGGAGCGGGAGGGTCAGATACGCAGTATTTT. This encodes CASSHGAGGSDTQYF.